This T cell receptor (beta chain) originates from a study of T cell responses to AZD1222 COVID-19 vaccine. Whole-study findings and limits: Reports say nearly half of spike-specific TCRs go after unmutated variant regions. Only after the peak T cell response were repertoires sampled. Across the whole spike, CD4 TCRs peaked at regions 160-218 and 743-854.

CDR1 and CDR2 from the germline V gene are SEHNR and FQNEAQ (reference sequence). The CDR3 covers 14 residues. Trimming took off 7 bases at V and 2 bases at J, with 14 bases between the two ends. Assay used: immunoSEQ multiplex PCR; TCRdb lists only in-frame clones, some missing. The table has around 130,000 clones, around 94% seen once; the top ten hold 6.6%. Turning to this clone: Its antigen is still unknown.

The V call is TRBV7-9, the J call TRBJ1-2; D gene ambiguous. This specimen consisted of peripheral blood, obtained on day 0 of AZD1222 vaccination. This sequence originates from an adult in good health. The CDR3 reads CASTPRGTNYGYTF. The CDR3 DNA reads TGTGCCAGCACCCCTCGGGGAACGAACTATGGCTACACCTTC.